These 27 T cell receptor beta chains were sequenced from one sample in a study of T cell responses to AZD1222 COVID-19 vaccine. Sequenced by immunoSEQ multiplex PCR; TCRdb stores in-frame clones only, minus some. The table lists 150,000 to 160,000 clones, 90% to 95% of them singletons. The sequencing here drew on peripheral blood, taken 28 days after the second AZD1222 dose. Receptor source: an adult who received the AZD1222 COVID-19 vaccine.

The chain links TRBV4-2 to TRBJ1-1; unclear D gene. The V end was cut by 1 base, the J end by 4 bases, with 4 bases between. This CDR3 comprises 12 residues. The V gene's germline CDR1 is LGHNA and CDR2 YNFKEQ. This CDR3 reads CASSQGVTEAFF. The DNA of the CDR3 is TGTGCCAGCAGCCAAGGGGTCACTGAAGCTTTCTTT.

The chain links TRBV19 to TRBJ1-2; D is perhaps TRBD1 (5 bases). V gave up 4 bases and J gave up 4 bases, with 13 bases separating them. The V gene's germline CDR1 is LNHDA and CDR2 SQIVND (reference sequence). This CDR3 region has 14 residues. The CDR3 region is CASSRVQGAYGYTF. CDR3 bases: TGTGCCAGTAGTAGGGTTCAGGGAGCCTATGGCTACACCTTC.

The chain has TRBV2 and TRBJ2-1, with D possibly matching TRBD2 (5 bases). The CDR3 is made up of 15 amino acids. Per the germline V gene, CDR1 is SNHLY and CDR2 is FYNNEI. V gave up 5 bases and J gave up 0 bases, with 11 bases separating them. CDR3 DNA: TGTGCCAGCAGTTGGACTGAAAACTCCTACAATGAGCAGTTCTTC. Amino acids: CASSWTENSYNEQFF.

The CDR3 bases are TGTGCCAGCAGCGTATCAGTAGCGAGCACAGATACGCAGTATTTT. Protein: CASSVSVASTDTQYF. The chain carries TRBV9 and TRBJ2-3, with D possibly matching TRBD2 (5 bases). V lost 1 base, J lost 0 bases, and 9 bases lay in between. CDR3 length: 15 residues. The V gene's germline CDR1 is SGDLS and CDR2 YYNGEE.

This chain uses TRBV6-5 with TRBJ2-5; 14 bases align to TRBD2. Germline assignment: CDR1 MNHEY and CDR2 SVGAGI. The J segment lost 5 bases and the V segment lost 5 bases, leaving 4 bases of the junction unmatched. This CDR3 has 15 residues. CDR3 nucleotide sequence: TGTGCCAGCAGTCGGACTAGCGGGGGGTGGGAGACCCAGTACTTC. Translation gives CASSRTSGGWETQYF.

This chain joins TRBV3-1 (or the pseudogene TRBV3-2) and TRBJ1-2, with a tentative D call TRBD1 (5 bases). V gave up 1 base and J gave up 7 bases, with 13 bases separating them. Germline V gene lookup returns CDR1 LGHDT and CDR2 YNNKEL (reference sequence). The CDR3 is 14 amino acids. DNA of the CDR3: TGTGCCAGCAGCCAAGGGGTCCAGGGAGTTGGCTACACCTTC. It codes for CASSQGVQGVGYTF.

V and J are TRBV30 and TRBJ2-1; a possible D gene is TRBD2 (6 bases). This CDR3 has 14 amino acids. The germline V gene has CDR1 GTSNPN and CDR2 SVGIG (reference sequence). Trimming took 1 base from V and 9 from J, leaving 16 bases between them. The CDR3 is CAWSGREFVGEQFF. The CDR3, as DNA: TGTGCCTGGAGTGGGCGGGAATTTGTTGGTGAGCAGTTCTTC.

CDR3 residues: CASSLGESQVTEAFF. In DNA, the CDR3 is TGCGCCAGCAGCCTGGGAGAGAGTCAGGTCACTGAAGCTTTCTTT. The chain uses TRBV5-1 and TRBJ1-1; D unresolved. CDR1 is SGHRS, CDR2 YFSETQ, per germline. Trimming pared 4 bases from V and 4 bases from J, leaving 17 bases between. The CDR3 extends over 15 amino acids.

This clone showed up just once. The chain combines TRBV6-5 with TRBJ2-2; D not resolved. Looked up from germline, CDR1 is MNHEY and CDR2 is SVGAGI. The CDR3 spans 13 residues. Trimming stripped 10 bases from V and 5 bases from J, with 14 bases between. The CDR3 is CATSFLETGELFF. The CDR3 bases are TGTGCCACCTCCTTCCTTGAGACCGGGGAGCTGTTTTTT.

The J gene is TRBJ2-4, the V gene TRBV4-2; D may be TRBD1 or TRBD2 (5 bases each). The germline V gene has CDR1 LGHNA and CDR2 YNFKEQ. The CDR3 is 16 residues long. V shed 5 bases and J shed 3 bases, with 17 bases lying between them. CDR3: CASSSASLGVKNIQYF. CDR3 bases: TGTGCCAGCAGCTCCGCCTCCTTGGGGGTCAAAAACATTCAGTACTTC.

V and J are TRBV9 and TRBJ2-2; D call uncertain. V lost 3 bases and J 5 bases, leaving 8 bases between the germline ends. This CDR3 has 13 residues. Looked up from germline, CDR1 is SGDLS and CDR2 is YYNGEE. CDR3 residues: CASSGTRTGELFF. The CDR3 nucleotides read TGTGCCAGCAGCGGAACACGAACCGGGGAGCTGTTTTTT. Filled out from reference TRBV9 and TRBJ2-2, the complete variable domain reads DSGVTQTPKHLITATGQRVTLRCSPRSGDLSVYWYQQSLDQGLQFLIQYYNGEERAKGNILERFSAQQFPDLHSELNLSSLELGDSALYFCASSGTRTGELFFGEGSRLTVL.

This chain links TRBV4-1 with TRBJ2-3; D is unclear. Germline loops: CDR1 MGHRA, CDR2 YSYEKL. V shed 1 base and J shed 4 bases, with 12 bases lying between them. The CDR3 consists of 15 residues. The CDR3 reads CASSQGEGSADTQYF. CDR3 in DNA: TGCGCCAGCAGCCAAGGTGAAGGCAGCGCAGATACGCAGTATTTT.

The chain uses TRBV28 and TRBJ1-1; TRBD1 aligns across 8 bases. The CDR3 length is 14 residues. Germline V gene sequence: CDR1 MDHEN, CDR2 SYDVKM. With V trimmed by 6 bases and J by 6 bases, 9 bases remained unmatched. The CDR3 DNA sequence: TGTGCCAGCAGCGAGCCCAGGGGGCTGGCTGAAGCTTTCTTT. Residues: CASSEPRGLAEAFF.

The CDR3: CASSSQKWAKNIQYF. CDR3 in DNA: TGTGCCAGCAGCTCACAAAAGTGGGCCAAAAACATTCAGTACTTC. The J gene is TRBJ2-4, the V gene TRBV7-3; D not certain. Germline CDR1 and CDR2: SGHTA and FQGTGA. This CDR3 contains 15 residues. V lost 4 bases, J lost 1 base, and 11 bases lay in between.

This clone appeared a few times. The gene calls are TRBV4-1 and TRBJ2-1, with 8 bases lining up with TRBD2. The CDR3 runs 15 residues. V was pared by 2 bases and J by 5 bases, with 5 bases of the junction left unmatched. CDR1 and CDR2 from the germline V gene are MGHRA and YSYEKL. The CDR3 sequence is CASSQLGLDHNEQFF. Written as DNA, the CDR3 is TGCGCCAGCAGCCAACTGGGACTAGATCACAATGAGCAGTTCTTC.

This chain links TRBV28 with TRBJ1-5, with 7 bases matching TRBD1. CDR3 length: 20 amino acids. V lost 5 bases to trimming and J lost 3 bases; unmatched junction nucleotides: 22. The germline gives CDR1 MDHEN, CDR2 SYDVKM. The CDR3 DNA is TGTGCCAGCAGTCAAGTAATAACCCGGACAGGCGGTGTTTCCAATCAGCCCCAGCATTTT. It encodes CASSQVITRTGGVSNQPQHF.

This rearrangement joins TRBV15 to TRBJ1-6; D unresolved. CDR1 is LNHNV, CDR2 YYDKDF, per germline (reference sequence). The CDR3 consists of 14 residues. Trimming shortened V by 9 bases and J by 7 bases, and 16 bases separated the two germline ends. Written as DNA, the CDR3 is TGTGCCACGAAACCGAGGGCGTTAAATTCACCCCTCCACTTT. Its translation is CATKPRALNSPLHF.

The gene calls are TRBV5-8 and TRBJ1-4; maybe TRBD1 (5 bases). The V end lost 4 bases, the J end lost 5 bases, and 12 bases lay between the germline ends. The CDR3 is 14 residues long. CDR1 is SGHTS and CDR2 is YDEGEE in the germline V gene. CDR3 residues: CASSRGNRNEKLFF. CDR3 coding DNA: TGTGCCAGCAGCCGGGGGAACCGCAATGAAAAACTGTTTTTT.

J is TRBJ2-2 and V is TRBV5-1; D tentatively fits TRBD1 or TRBD2 (6 bases each). The CDR3 has 15 residues. V gave up 5 bases and J gave up 0 bases, with 11 bases separating them. CDR1 SGHRS and CDR2 YFSETQ come from the germline V gene. The CDR3 protein is CASREGGTNTGELFF. The DNA for the CDR3 is TGCGCCAGCAGAGAGGGGGGAACGAACACCGGGGAGCTGTTTTTT.

The chain is built from TRBV7-3 and TRBJ2-3, with 13 positions matching TRBD2. The CDR3 has 21 residues. Germline V gene sequence: CDR1 SGHTA, CDR2 FQGTGA. V was pared by 1 base and J by 1 base, with 14 bases of the junction left unmatched. The CDR3 sequence is CASSLIPSGLAGVEGTDTQYF. Written as DNA, the CDR3 is TGTGCCAGCAGCTTAATCCCTTCAGGACTAGCGGGAGTTGAAGGCACAGATACGCAGTATTTT.

The chain uses TRBV5-1 and TRBJ2-7; 9 bases line up with TRBD1. This CDR3 spans 13 amino acids. From germline, CDR1 is SGHRS and CDR2 YFSETQ. The trim removed 4 bases at V and 2 bases at J, leaving 1 base unmatched. The CDR3: CASSRDRAYEQYF. CDR3 DNA sequence: TGCGCCAGCAGCCGGGACAGGGCCTACGAGCAGTACTTC. The whole variable domain, remainder taken from reference TRBV5-1 and TRBJ2-7, is KAGVTQTPRYLIKTRGQQVTLSCSPISGHRSVSWYQQTPGQGLQFLFEYFSETQRNKGNFPGRFSGRQFSNSRSEMNVSTLELGDSALYLCASSRDRAYEQYFGPGTRLTVT.

The J gene is TRBJ1-2, the V gene TRBV27, with a tentative D call TRBD1 (6 bases). There are 16 residues in the CDR3. Germline V gives CDR1 MNHEY, CDR2 SMNVEV (reference sequence). V was clipped by 5 bases and J by 0 bases, with 16 bases between them. In DNA form, the CDR3 reads TGTGCCAGCAGTAGGGCAGGGGATCCAGCTAACTATGGCTACACCTTC. Translating gives CASSRAGDPANYGYTF.

This chain's CDR3 is CASSFIVTSSPYEQYF. The DNA for the CDR3 is TGTGCCAGCAGTTTTATTGTAACTAGCAGTCCCTACGAGCAGTACTTC. This chain connects TRBV28 to TRBJ2-7; the D gene is possibly TRBD2 (6 bases). Germline loops: CDR1 MDHEN, CDR2 SYDVKM. Trimming took 3 bases from V and 2 from J, leaving 17 bases between them. The length of the CDR3 is 16 residues.

The chain joins TRBV7-9 to TRBJ1-3; maybe TRBD1 (6 bases). Germline V gene data show CDR1 as SEHNR and CDR2 as FQNEAQ (reference sequence). Deletions cut 0 bases from V and 4 bases from J, with 13 bases between. This CDR3 comprises 16 residues. CDR3 sequence reads: CASSLALGARGNTIYF. CDR3 coding DNA: TGTGCCAGCAGCTTAGCGTTGGGGGCTCGAGGAAACACCATATATTTT.

The rearrangement joins TRBV15 to TRBJ1-6, with a weak D call TRBD1 (5 bases). The CDR3 length is 17 residues. V gave up 2 bases and J gave up 0 bases, with 11 bases separating them. Germline CDR1 and CDR2: LNHNV and YYDKDF (reference sequence). CDR3 in DNA: TGTGCCACCAGCAGACCGGCGAGGGGCTCCTATAATTCACCCCTCCACTTT. It is translated as CATSRPARGSYNSPLHF.

The chain links TRBV7-2 to TRBJ2-5; 8 bases line up with TRBD1. Trimming cost V 6 bases and J 4 bases; bases outside gene matches: 4. The CDR3 consists of 13 residues. CDR1 SGHTA and CDR2 FQGNSA come from the germline V gene. The CDR3 region has the DNA TGTGCCAGCAGACGAGGACAGGGAGAGACCCAGTACTTC. This sequence encodes CASRRGQGETQYF.

This sequence joins TRBV11-2 and TRBJ2-1; TRBD2 agrees at 10 bases. CDR1 is SGHAT, CDR2 FQNNGV, per germline. The CDR3 loop spans 14 amino acids. J lost 6 bases, V lost 4 bases, and 3 bases had no gene match. The CDR3 loop is CASSSLAGVNEQFF. The CDR3 DNA sequence: TGTGCCAGCAGCTCCCTAGCGGGGGTCAATGAGCAGTTCTTC.